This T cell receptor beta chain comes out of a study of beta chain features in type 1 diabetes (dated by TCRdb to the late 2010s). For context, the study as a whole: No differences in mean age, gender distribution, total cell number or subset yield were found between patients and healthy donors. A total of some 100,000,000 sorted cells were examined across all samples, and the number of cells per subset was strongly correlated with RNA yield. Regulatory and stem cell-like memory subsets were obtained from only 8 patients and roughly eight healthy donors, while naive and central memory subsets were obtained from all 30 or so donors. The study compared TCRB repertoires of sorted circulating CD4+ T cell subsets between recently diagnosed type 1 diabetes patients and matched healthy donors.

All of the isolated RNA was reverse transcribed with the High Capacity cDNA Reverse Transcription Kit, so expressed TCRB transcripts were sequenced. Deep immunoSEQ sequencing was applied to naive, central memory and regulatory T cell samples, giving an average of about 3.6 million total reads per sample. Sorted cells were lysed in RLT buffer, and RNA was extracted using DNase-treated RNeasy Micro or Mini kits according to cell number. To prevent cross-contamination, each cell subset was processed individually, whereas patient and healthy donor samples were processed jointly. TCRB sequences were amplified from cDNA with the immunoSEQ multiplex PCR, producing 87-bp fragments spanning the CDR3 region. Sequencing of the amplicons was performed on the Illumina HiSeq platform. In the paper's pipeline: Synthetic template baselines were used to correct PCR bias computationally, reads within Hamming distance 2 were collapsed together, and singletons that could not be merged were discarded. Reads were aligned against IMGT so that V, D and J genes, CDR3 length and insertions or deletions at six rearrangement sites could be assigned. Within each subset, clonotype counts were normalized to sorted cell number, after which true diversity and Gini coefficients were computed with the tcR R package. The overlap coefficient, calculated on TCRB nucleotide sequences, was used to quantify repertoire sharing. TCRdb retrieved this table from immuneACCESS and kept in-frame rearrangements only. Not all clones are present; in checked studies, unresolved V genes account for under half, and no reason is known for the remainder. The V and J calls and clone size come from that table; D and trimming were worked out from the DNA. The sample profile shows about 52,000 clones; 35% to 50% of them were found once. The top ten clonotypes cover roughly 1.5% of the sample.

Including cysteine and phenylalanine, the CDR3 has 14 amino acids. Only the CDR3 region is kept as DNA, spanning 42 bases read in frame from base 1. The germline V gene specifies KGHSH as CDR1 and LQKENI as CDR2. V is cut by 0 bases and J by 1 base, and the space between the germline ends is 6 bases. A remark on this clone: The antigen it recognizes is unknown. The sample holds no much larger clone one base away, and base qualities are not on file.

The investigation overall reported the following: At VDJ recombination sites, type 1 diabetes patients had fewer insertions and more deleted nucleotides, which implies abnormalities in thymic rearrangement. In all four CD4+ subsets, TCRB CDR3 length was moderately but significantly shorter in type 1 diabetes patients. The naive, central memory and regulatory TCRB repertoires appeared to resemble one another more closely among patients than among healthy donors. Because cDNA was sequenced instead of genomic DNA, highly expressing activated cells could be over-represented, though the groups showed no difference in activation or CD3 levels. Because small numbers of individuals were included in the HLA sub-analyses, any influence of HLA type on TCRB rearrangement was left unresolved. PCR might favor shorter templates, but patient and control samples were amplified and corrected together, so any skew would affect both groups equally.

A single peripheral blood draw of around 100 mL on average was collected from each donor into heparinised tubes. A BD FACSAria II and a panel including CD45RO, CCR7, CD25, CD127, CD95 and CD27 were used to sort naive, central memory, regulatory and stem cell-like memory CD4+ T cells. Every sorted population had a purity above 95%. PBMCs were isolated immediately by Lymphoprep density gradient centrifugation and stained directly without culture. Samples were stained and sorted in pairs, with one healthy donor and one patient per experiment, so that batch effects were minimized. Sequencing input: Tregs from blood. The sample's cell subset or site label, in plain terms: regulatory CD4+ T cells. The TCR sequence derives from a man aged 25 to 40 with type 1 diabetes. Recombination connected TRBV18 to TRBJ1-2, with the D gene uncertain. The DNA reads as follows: TGTGCCAGCTCACCACCTGGGAGTAACTATGGCTACACCTTC. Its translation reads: CASSPPGSNYGYTF.